These T cell receptor beta chains were read from a single sample in a study of OX40 agonist ivuxolimab in advanced cancers. Assay: immunoSEQ multiplex PCR; the TCRdb copy retains only in-frame clones and omits some. Here the sample spans around 83,000 clones, approximately 84% being singletons. Material: CD4+ or CD8+ T cells sorted from blood, obtained in a trial of the OX40 agonist ivuxolimab. Receptors were obtained from an adult with an advanced solid tumor such as melanoma, head and neck, liver or kidney cancer. Both conserved end residues are part of each CDR3. Each record gives: D gene, clone size, J gene, V gene, CDR3 DNA, CDR3 protein. D genes are given only for firm matches. Clone sizes are given selectively: once, few, many, or a class where the clone is expanded.

D: -
size: -
J: TRBJ1-4
V: TRBV7-9
DNA: TGTGCCAGCAGCTTTGGGGGGGCAGAAAAACTGTTTTTT
CDR3: CASSFGGAEKLFF

D: -
size: few
J: TRBJ2-1
V: TRBV19
DNA: TGTGCCAGTAGTAGGACAGTATACGATCGGGAGCAGTTCTTC
CDR3: CASSRTVYDREQFF

D: TRBD2
size: -
J: TRBJ2-7
V: TRBV19
DNA: TGTGCCAGTAGGGCTAGCGGGAGGGCCTACGAGCAGTACTTC
CDR3: CASRASGRAYEQYF

D: -
size: once
J: TRBJ1-1
V: TRBV7-3
DNA: TGTGCCAGCAGCTTATCAGCAGGGCGCTCTGAAGCTTTCTTT
CDR3: CASSLSAGRSEAFF

D: TRBD1
size: -
J: TRBJ1-2
V: TRBV5-1
DNA: TGCGCCAGCAGCTCCCTACAGGGGCACTATGGCTACACCTTC
CDR3: CASSSLQGHYGYTF

D: TRBD1
size: -
J: TRBJ1-3
V: TRBV30
DNA: TGTGCCTGGAGTCATTCAGGGGGCGCCAGCACCATATATTTT
CDR3: CAWSHSGGASTIYF

D: TRBD1
size: -
J: TRBJ2-5
V: TRBV7-9
DNA: TGTGCCAGCAGCTACGGGACAGGGGGAGAGACCCAGTACTTC
CDR3: CASSYGTGGETQYF

D: -
size: few
J: TRBJ2-7
V: TRBV7-9
DNA: TGTGCCAGCAGCCCGGACCGTAACTCTTACGAGCAGTACTTC
CDR3: CASSPDRNSYEQYF

D: -
size: -
J: TRBJ1-5
V: TRBV29-1
DNA: TGCAGCGTTGGGACAGGCAATCAGCCCCAGCATTTT
CDR3: CSVGTGNQPQHF

D: -
size: -
J: TRBJ2-2
V: TRBV30
DNA: TGTGCCTGCACGACAGGAAACACCGGGGAGCTGTTTTTT
CDR3: CACTTGNTGELFF

D: TRBD1
size: -
J: TRBJ1-3
V: TRBV6-5
DNA: TGTGCCAGCAGCCGGGACAGGGGGTTCGGAAACACCATATATTTT
CDR3: CASSRDRGFGNTIYF

D: -
size: -
J: TRBJ1-2
V: TRBV7-2
DNA: TGTGCCAGCAGCTTAACCGAGGCACTTAACTATGGCTACACCTTC
CDR3: CASSLTEALNYGYTF

D: -
size: -
J: TRBJ2-7
V: TRBV2
DNA: TGTGCCAGCAGTGTATCGGCAGCTTCCTCCTACGAGCAGTACTTC
CDR3: CASSVSAASSYEQYF

D: -
size: -
J: TRBJ2-1
V: TRBV11-1
DNA: TGTGCCAGCAGCTTAGACGGCAGACCTTACAATGAGCAGTTCTTC
CDR3: CASSLDGRPYNEQFF

D: TRBD1
size: few
J: TRBJ1-4
V: TRBV11-2
DNA: TGTGCCAGCAGCTCGACAGGGATCGCAAGTGAAAAACTGTTTTTT
CDR3: CASSSTGIASEKLFF

D: -
size: -
J: TRBJ2-1
V: TRBV6-6
DNA: TGTGCCAGCAGTCACCGGGCCACCGTTACTCACAATGAGCAGTTCTTC
CDR3: CASSHRATVTHNEQFF

D: -
size: -
J: TRBJ1-1
V: TRBV19
DNA: TGTGCCAGTAGCTGGAGACTGAACACTGAAGCTTTCTTT
CDR3: CASSWRLNTEAFF

D: -
size: -
J: TRBJ2-3
V: TRBV19
DNA: TGTGCCGCAGGGGAAAAGCTCTCCACAGATACGCAGTATTTT
CDR3: CAAGEKLSTDTQYF

D: -
size: -
J: TRBJ2-1
V: TRBV27
DNA: TGTGCCAGCAGTCCCGAAAACCCGCTCCGGAGTGAGCAGTTCTTC
CDR3: CASSPENPLRSEQFF

D: -
size: once
J: TRBJ2-3
V: TRBV20-1
DNA: TGCAGTGCTCCCCGATCCGATACGCAGTATTTT
CDR3: CSAPRSDTQYF

D: -
size: -
J: TRBJ2-3
V: TRBV5-1
DNA: TGCGCCAGCAGCTTGGCCCTTGACAGATCAGATACGCAGTATTTT
CDR3: CASSLALDRSDTQYF

D: -
size: -
J: TRBJ2-5
V: TRBV4-1
DNA: TGCGCCAGCAGGGGGGTAGCGGAGACCCAGTACTTC
CDR3: CASRGVAETQYF